The TCR beta chain under discussion was sequenced for a study of T cell repertoires in cytomegalovirus infection. Study overall: Public TCR beta signatures indicated both CMV infection and matching HLA type. Study-wide points: HLA-C-restricted, CMV-specific TCR beta clonotypes were dominant ex vivo. The cumulative frequency of public TCR beta families distinguished individuals who carried CMV together with the relevant HLA.

Trimming left V 2 bases short and J 4 bases short, with 5 bases between. This CDR3 contains 11 residues. Germline assignment: CDR1 DFQATT and CDR2 SNEGSKA (reference sequence). TCRdb independently ran MiXCR on the reads; one entry per CDR3 protein. This repertoire shows around 330,000 distinct CDR3 sequences, roughly 17% found once; its top ten account for about 12%. Details on this clonotype: The antigen is unknown.

The TCR comes from a human donor in good health (CMV status not recorded). Some clones in this sample may be carry-over from other donors' samples. The sequenced sample consisted of PBMCs. This chain joins TRBV20-1 and TRBJ1-1, with D uncertain. CDR3 bases: TGCAGTGCTAGATTGATCACTGAAGCTTTCTTT. Its translation: CSARLITEAFF.